This entry lists 17 T cell receptor beta chains sequenced from one sample in a study of vaccination effects on CD4 cells after COVID-19 (dated by TCRdb to between 2021 and 2022). Their antigens remain unidentified. Library preparation used the immunoSEQ multiplex PCR assay. TCRdb took this table from immuneACCESS and kept in-frame rearrangements with V and J called. Such tables lack part of the clones; where checked against another copy, unresolved V genes explain under half of the gap, and the rest is unexplained. Within this sample are around 69,000 clones, with around 70% of them counted one time only. The top ten hold about 1.6% of the sample. To identify antigen-specific CD4+ T cell clonotypes by their expansion, the ViraFEST assay first stimulated PBMC with viral peptide pools and then applied TCR sequencing. After around 10 days of culture, CD4+ T cells were isolated with the EasySep CD4+ T cell isolation kit. Each participant received two doses of an mRNA SARS-CoV-2 vaccine, either BNT162b2 or mRNA-1273.

The starting material was CD4+ T cells from PBMCs cultured with HCoV-229E spike peptides, obtained after COVID-19 vaccination. The cell subset or site label corresponds to: HCoV-229E spike overlapping peptide pool stimulation. Receptor source: a human donor who received a COVID-19 vaccine.

J is TRBJ2-1 and V is TRBV7-2, with 9 positions matching TRBD2. Germline V gene lookup returns CDR1 SGHTA and CDR2 FQGNSA. This CDR3 region has 19 residues. Unmatched junction bases numbered 26, after V lost 5 bases and J lost 12 bases. The CDR3 DNA reads as TGTGCCAGCAGCCCCCATGCACCGAGGGAGCGGGGGGCCTATAGCGGGCAGTTCTTC. It encodes CASSPHAPRERGAYSGQFF.

The chain uses TRBV12-5 and TRBJ2-2, with 9 nucleotides matching TRBD1. Trimming removed 0 bases from V and 5 bases from J; junction bases left unmatched: 4. Germline-derived CDR1 and CDR2 are LGHNT and FRNRAP. This CDR3 region has 16 residues. CDR3 amino acids: CASGLVQGARTGELFF. CDR3 sequence (DNA): TGTGCTAGTGGTTTGGTACAGGGGGCAAGGACCGGGGAGCTGTTTTTT.

The rearrangement links TRBV2 to TRBJ2-5; no definite D call. The V and J ends lost 8 bases and 5 bases respectively, with 18 bases between them. The CDR3 loop spans 14 amino acids. The V gene's germline CDR1 is SNHLY and CDR2 FYNNEI. The CDR3 DNA reads as TGTGCCAGCTCGGCCTATCTCCCACGGGAGACCCAGTACTTC. Translating gives CASSAYLPRETQYF.

The V and J genes are TRBV7-3 and TRBJ2-2, with 7 bases aligning to TRBD2. Trimming at V came to 3 bases and at J to 3 bases, leaving 4 bases not matched to a gene. This CDR3 has 15 residues. Germline CDR1 reads SGHTA; CDR2 reads FQGTGA. The CDR3 DNA sequence: TGTGCCAGCAGCTTTGCAGGGAGGGACACCGGGGAGCTGTTTTTT. Translation gives CASSFAGRDTGELFF.

The V call is TRBV4-1, the J call TRBJ2-4; 11 bases map to TRBD2. Trimming took 0 bases from V and 0 from J; bases not matched to a gene: 10. The CDR3 extends over 20 amino acids. CDR1 is MGHRA, CDR2 YSYEKL, per germline. This CDR3 is CASSQDLSLAGGLAKNIQYF. The CDR3 DNA is TGCGCCAGCAGCCAAGATTTGAGCCTAGCGGGGGGTCTAGCCAAAAACATTCAGTACTTC.

The chain recombines TRBV18 with TRBJ2-1, with 10 bases matching TRBD1. Germline CDR1 and CDR2: KGHSH and LQKENI. This CDR3 comprises 16 residues. The V and J ends lost 5 bases and 1 base, in that order; junction bases with no gene match: 5. CDR3 coding DNA: TGTGCCAGCTCAAGGGACAGGGGTCCGTCCTACAATGAGCAGTTCTTC. Translated, it gives CASSRDRGPSYNEQFF.

The J gene is TRBJ2-7, the V gene TRBV5-1; D is undetermined. There are 13 residues in the CDR3. The germline V and J ends were trimmed by 0 bases and 6 bases, with 10 bases remaining between them. The germline V gene has CDR1 SGHRS and CDR2 YFSETQ. The CDR3 nucleotides are TGCGCCAGCAGCTTGGATGCTAGTCGCGAGCAGTACGTC. Protein sequence: CASSLDASREQYV.

V usage is TRBV5-6 and J usage is TRBJ2-1; TRBD2 is a possible D gene (6 bases). This CDR3 comprises 14 residues. The germline CDR1 and CDR2 sequences are SGHDT and YYEEEE. Trimming removed 4 bases from V and 7 bases from J, with 15 bases in between. The CDR3 loop is CASSRWGGGNEQFF. As DNA, the CDR3 is TGTGCCAGCAGCCGCTGGGGTGGGGGGAATGAGCAGTTCTTC.

This chain connects TRBV18 to TRBJ2-5; TRBD1 is a possible D gene (5 bases). In germline, CDR1 is KGHSH, CDR2 LQKENI. Trimming cost V 0 bases and J 2 bases, with 7 bases left between them. This CDR3 comprises 14 residues. The CDR3 bases are TGTGCCAGCTCACCACCGGCAGGGCAAGAGACCCAGTACTTC. It yields the protein CASSPPAGQETQYF.

The chain is built from TRBV4-1 and TRBJ2-1; D remains ambiguous. CDR3 size: 12 residues. Germline V gene sequence: CDR1 MGHRA, CDR2 YSYEKL. V dropped 6 bases and J dropped 7 bases, with 10 bases sitting between them. The CDR3 bases are TGCGCCAGCAGTCACCAAGGGAATGAGCAGTTCTTC. It is translated as CASSHQGNEQFF.

V gene TRBV5-1 combines with J gene TRBJ2-1; D remains ambiguous. Trimming left V 4 bases short and J 7 bases short, with 12 bases between. Germline V gene lookup returns CDR1 SGHRS and CDR2 YFSETQ. The CDR3 is 13 amino acids. CDR3 bases: TGCGCCAGCAGCCTTCCTATTGAAAATGAGCAGTTCTTC. As protein: CASSLPIENEQFF.

The chain has TRBV9 and TRBJ2-5; 10 bases line up with TRBD2. CDR3 length: 15 amino acids. Germline loops: CDR1 SGDLS, CDR2 YYNGEE. J was trimmed by 5 bases and V by 0 bases; bases with no gene match: 4. In nucleotides, the CDR3 is TGTGCCAGCAGCGTAGGGAGCGGGGGGGTCGAGACCCAGTACTTC. This codes for CASSVGSGGVETQYF.

This clone was seen only a few times. The same CDR3 also results from other DNA sequences found in this sample. V is TRBV6-5 and J is TRBJ2-2; the match to TRBD2 covers 9 bases. From germline, CDR1 is MNHEY and CDR2 SVGAGI. The CDR3 extends over 14 amino acids. The V and J ends lost 8 bases and 5 bases, in that order; junction bases with no gene match: 6. CDR3 protein: CASRLAGGTGELFF. The CDR3 DNA sequence: TGTGCCAGCCGGTTGGCGGGGGGGACCGGGGAGCTGTTTTTT.

The rearrangement uses TRBV2 and TRBJ2-6, with D tentatively TRBD1 (6 bases). CDR3 length: 13 residues. Germline loops: CDR1 SNHLY, CDR2 FYNNEI. The germline V and J ends were trimmed by 7 bases and 4 bases, with 8 bases remaining between them. CDR3 region: CASKGVGANVLTF. The CDR3, as DNA: TGTGCCAGCAAGGGGGTAGGGGCCAACGTCCTGACTTTC.

The genes are TRBV6-6 and TRBJ2-2; 10 nucleotides agree with TRBD2. The V segment lost 5 bases and the J segment 0 bases; nucleotides outside the gene matches: 3. Per germline, CDR1 MNHNY and CDR2 SVGAGI (reference sequence). The CDR3 runs 16 residues. The CDR3 loop reads CASSRTSGTNTGELFF. CDR3 in DNA: TGTGCCAGCAGTCGGACTAGCGGTACGAACACCGGGGAGCTGTTTTTT.

The CDR3 here is CASSWGGDGYTF. CDR3 sequence (DNA): TGTGCCAGCAGCTGGGGGGGAGATGGCTACACCTTC. The chain combines TRBV11-1 with TRBJ1-2, with TRBD1 as a possible D gene (5 bases). Germline V lookup: CDR1 SGHAT, CDR2 FQDESV (reference sequence). Between the trimmed V and J ends, which lost 4 bases and 6 bases, there was a span of 9 bases. This CDR3 comprises 12 residues.

The CDR3 reads CASSYNGGAQHF. Written as DNA, the CDR3 is TGTGCCAGCAGTTACAATGGAGGAGCCCAGCATTTT. The chain has TRBV6-2 or TRBV6-3 and TRBJ1-5; D is unclear. Trimming stripped 2 bases from V and 11 bases from J, with 10 bases between. CDR1 MNHEY and CDR2 SVGEGT come from the germline V gene. CDR3 length equals 12 residues.